Listed here are 16 T cell receptor beta chains from one sample, sequenced in a study of cytomegalovirus exposure and HLA in healthy donors. The PCR contained 60 Vbeta and 13 Jbeta primers. Data came from immunoSEQ multiplex PCR; TCRdb stores just in-frame clones and leaves some out. This table holds about 140,000 clones, around 65% found once. The source material was PBMCs. Receptors were obtained from a male donor in good health and CMV-seronegative.

The V gene is TRBV5-1, the J gene TRBJ1-5, with D perhaps TRBD1 (5 bases). Trimming stripped 1 base from V and 4 bases from J, with 9 bases between. Germline loops: CDR1 SGHRS, CDR2 YFSETQ. The CDR3 is made up of 14 amino acids. CDR3 region: CASSLQGDNQPQHF. The CDR3 DNA reads TGCGCCAGCAGCTTGCAAGGGGATAATCAGCCCCAGCATTTT.

The chain is built from TRBV27 and TRBJ2-7; D uncertain. The CDR3 extends over 13 amino acids. Germline-derived CDR1 and CDR2 are MNHEY and SMNVEV (reference sequence). V was shortened by 5 bases and J by 2 bases, with 10 bases between the two germline ends. For the CDR3, the DNA is TGTGCCAGCAGTCACCCGGGTCCCTACGAGCAGTACTTC. Amino acid sequence: CASSHPGPYEQYF.

This chain connects TRBV15 to TRBJ1-2, with TRBD1 identical over 9 bases. The CDR3 contains 16 residues. Trimming removed 0 bases from V and 4 bases from J; junction bases left unmatched: 6. In germline, CDR1 is LNHNV, CDR2 YYDKDF (reference sequence). CDR3 protein: CATSRDLTGGSYGYTF. The CDR3 coding sequence is TGTGCCACCAGCAGAGATCTGACAGGGGGTAGCTATGGCTACACCTTC.

J is TRBJ1-1 and V is TRBV7-9; perhaps TRBD1 as D (5 bases). Trimming took 8 bases from V and 1 from J, leaving 14 bases between them. Germline loops: CDR1 SEHNR, CDR2 FQNEAQ (reference sequence). The CDR3 has 14 residues. For the CDR3, the DNA is TGTGCCAGCGAGCCCCGTGGGGCGAACACTGAAGCTTTCTTT. As protein: CASEPRGANTEAFF.

DNA of the CDR3: TGTGCCAGCAGTGACTTATCCTACCAAGAGACCCAGTACTTC. Amino acid sequence: CASSDLSYQETQYF. The gene calls are TRBV6-4 and TRBJ2-5, with D hard to call. Germline V lookup: CDR1 MRHNA, CDR2 SNTAGT. The CDR3 has 14 amino acids. Trimming took off 1 base at V and 0 bases at J, with 6 bases between the two ends.

This chain links TRBV18 with TRBJ1-4; 8 positions match TRBD1. Germline V lookup: CDR1 KGHSH, CDR2 LQKENI. The CDR3 is 17 amino acids. The V gene end was trimmed by 3 bases and the J gene end by 0 bases; junction bases not matched to a gene: 6. The CDR3 loop is CASSPIDRGATNEKLFF. The DNA of the CDR3 is TGTGCCAGCTCACCTATCGACAGGGGTGCAACTAATGAAAAACTGTTTTTT.

There are many counts of this clone. The chain employs TRBV5-4 and TRBJ1-4; possibly TRBD1 for D (6 bases). Looked up from germline, CDR1 is SGHNT and CDR2 is YYREEE (reference sequence). V was clipped by 1 base and J by 0 bases, with 10 bases between them. The CDR3 has 16 amino acids. CDR3 sequence: CASSLRTDATNEKLFF. The CDR3 DNA is TGTGCCAGCAGCTTGAGGACAGATGCAACTAATGAAAAACTGTTTTTT.

V is TRBV18 and J is TRBJ2-3, with 7 nucleotides matching TRBD2. The CDR3 length is 14 residues. Germline trimming cut 3 bases from V and 3 bases from J; bases unmatched to any gene: 3. Germline assignment: CDR1 KGHSH and CDR2 LQKENI. CDR3 DNA sequence: TGTGCCAGCTCACCCTGGGGGGGAACAGATACGCAGTATTTT. Protein: CASSPWGGTDTQYF.

As for this clone: One end of the junction varies from germline; a read error may be responsible. The J gene is TRBJ2-7, the V gene TRBV6-5, with D uncertain. The CDR3 runs 11 residues. CDR1 and CDR2 from the germline V gene are MNHEY and SVGAGI. The CDR3 bases are TGTGCCAGCAGTTTCAAATCCGAGCGGTACTTC. Amino acid sequence: CASSFKSERYF.

V gene TRBV5-1 combines with J gene TRBJ2-7, with D possibly matching TRBD1 (5 bases). Germline-derived CDR1 and CDR2 are SGHRS and YFSETQ. V lost 4 bases and J 7 bases, leaving 12 bases between the germline ends. The CDR3 has 12 amino acids. The CDR3 DNA follows: TGCGCCAGCAGCCTAATAGGGGTGGAGCAGTACTTC. Amino acids: CASSLIGVEQYF.

This clone was observed a single time. CDR3 amino acids: CASSQDILDRGFGYTF. The CDR3 bases are TGCGCCAGCAGCCAAGATATCTTGGACAGGGGGTTTGGCTACACCTTC. The chain employs TRBV4-3 and TRBJ1-2; TRBD1 matches at 10 bases. V lost 0 bases to trimming and J lost 7 bases; unmatched junction nucleotides: 8. Germline CDR1 reads LGHNA; CDR2 reads YSLEER. This CDR3 comprises 16 residues.

V is TRBV11-2 and J is TRBJ1-1, with 11 bases lining up with TRBD1. Losses at the gene ends were 2 bases for V and 3 bases for J; bases not matched to a gene: 5. Per germline, CDR1 SGHAT and CDR2 FQNNGV. The CDR3 covers 16 residues. CDR3 sequence: CASSLRTGGIDTEAFF. In DNA form, the CDR3 reads TGTGCCAGCAGCTTAAGGACAGGGGGCATAGACACTGAAGCTTTCTTT.

The chain uses TRBV5-1 and TRBJ1-1; 9 bases are a match to TRBD1. J lost 11 bases, V lost 2 bases, and 10 bases had no gene match. CDR3 length: 14 amino acids. Germline lookup yields CDR1 SGHRS and CDR2 YFSETQ. CDR3 sequence (DNA): TGCGCCAGCAGCTTACTAGGGACAGGGCGGAACGCTTTCTTT. This encodes CASSLLGTGRNAFF.

This clone was seen a few times. The chain carries TRBV2 and TRBJ1-1, with unresolved D. Trimming removed 8 bases from V and 5 bases from J, with 15 bases in between. CDR1 and CDR2 from the germline V gene are SNHLY and FYNNEI. The CDR3 is 13 amino acids. The CDR3 DNA sequence: TGTGCCAGCCCCGGCGCCAGGAGGACTGAAGCTTTCTTT. Amino acid sequence: CASPGARRTEAFF.

The J gene is TRBJ1-2, the V gene TRBV6-5, with a possible D match to TRBD1 (5 bases). V was trimmed by 6 bases and J by 3 bases, leaving 8 bases between them. The CDR3 covers 12 residues. Germline values: CDR1 MNHEY, CDR2 SVGAGI. The chain's CDR3 is CASREGYYGYTF. For the CDR3, the DNA is TGTGCCAGCAGGGAGGGGTACTATGGCTACACCTTC.

The gene calls are TRBV5-6 and TRBJ2-7; possible D gene TRBD1, 6 bases. The CDR3 runs to 14 residues. Germline CDR1 and CDR2: SGHDT and YYEEEE. Trimming removed 1 base at V and 1 base at J, with 9 bases between. CDR3 sequence: CASSLFGQSYEQYF. The CDR3 DNA reads as TGTGCCAGCAGCTTGTTTGGACAGTCCTACGAGCAGTACTTC.